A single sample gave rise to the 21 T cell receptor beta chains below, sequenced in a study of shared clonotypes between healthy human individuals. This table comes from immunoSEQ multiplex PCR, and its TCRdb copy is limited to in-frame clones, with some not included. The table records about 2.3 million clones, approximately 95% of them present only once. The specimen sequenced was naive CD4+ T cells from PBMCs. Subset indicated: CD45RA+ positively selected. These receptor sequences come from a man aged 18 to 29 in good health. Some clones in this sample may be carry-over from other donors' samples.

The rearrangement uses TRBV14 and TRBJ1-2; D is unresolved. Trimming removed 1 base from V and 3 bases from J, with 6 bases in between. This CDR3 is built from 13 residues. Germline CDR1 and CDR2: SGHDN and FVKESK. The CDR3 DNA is TGTGCCAGCAGCCAAGCCCGACACTATGGCTACACCTTC. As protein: CASSQARHYGYTF.

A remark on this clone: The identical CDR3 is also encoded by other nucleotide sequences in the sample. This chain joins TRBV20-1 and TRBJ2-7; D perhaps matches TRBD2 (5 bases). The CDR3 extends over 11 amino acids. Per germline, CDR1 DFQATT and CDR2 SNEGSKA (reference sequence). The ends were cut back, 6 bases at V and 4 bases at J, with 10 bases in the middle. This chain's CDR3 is CSASGGYEQYF. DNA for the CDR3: TGCAGTGCCTCGGGCGGGTACGAGCAGTACTTC.

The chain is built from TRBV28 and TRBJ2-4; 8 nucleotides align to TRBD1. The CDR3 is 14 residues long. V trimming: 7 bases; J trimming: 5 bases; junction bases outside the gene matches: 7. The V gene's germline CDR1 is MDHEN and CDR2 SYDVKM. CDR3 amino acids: CASTLETGENIQYF. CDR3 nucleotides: TGTGCCAGCACCCTTGAGACAGGGGAAAACATTCAGTACTTC.

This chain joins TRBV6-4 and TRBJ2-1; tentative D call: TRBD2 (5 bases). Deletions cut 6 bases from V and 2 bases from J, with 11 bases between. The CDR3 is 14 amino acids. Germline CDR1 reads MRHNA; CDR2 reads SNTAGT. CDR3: CASSPGVAYNEQFF. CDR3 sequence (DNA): TGTGCCAGCAGCCCCGGGGTCGCCTACAATGAGCAGTTCTTC.

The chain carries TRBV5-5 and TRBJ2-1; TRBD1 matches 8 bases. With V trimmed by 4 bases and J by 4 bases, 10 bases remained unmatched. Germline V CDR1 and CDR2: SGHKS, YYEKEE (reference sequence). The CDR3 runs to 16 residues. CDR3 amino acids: CASSPVQGTGYNEQFF. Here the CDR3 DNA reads TGTGCCAGCAGCCCGGTCCAAGGGACAGGATACAATGAGCAGTTCTTC.

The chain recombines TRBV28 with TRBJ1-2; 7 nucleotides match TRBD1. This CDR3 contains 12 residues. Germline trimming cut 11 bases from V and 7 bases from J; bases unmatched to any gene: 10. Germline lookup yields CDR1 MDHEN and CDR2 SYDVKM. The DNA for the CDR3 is TGTGCCTACCTCACAGGGGTAGGTGGCTACACCTTC. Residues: CAYLTGVGGYTF.

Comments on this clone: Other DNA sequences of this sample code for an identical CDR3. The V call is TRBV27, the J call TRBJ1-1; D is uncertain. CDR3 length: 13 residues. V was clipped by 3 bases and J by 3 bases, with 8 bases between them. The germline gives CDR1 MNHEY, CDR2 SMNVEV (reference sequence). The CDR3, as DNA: TGTGCCAGCAGTTTCCGGGGATACACTGAAGCTTTCTTT. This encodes CASSFRGYTEAFF.

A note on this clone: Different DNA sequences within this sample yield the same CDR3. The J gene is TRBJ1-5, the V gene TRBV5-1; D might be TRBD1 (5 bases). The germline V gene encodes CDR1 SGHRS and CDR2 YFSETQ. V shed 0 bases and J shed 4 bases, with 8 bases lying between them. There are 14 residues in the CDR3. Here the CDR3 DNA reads TGCGCCAGCAGCTTGGGGGGCCAGAATCAGCCCCAGCATTTT. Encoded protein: CASSLGGQNQPQHF.

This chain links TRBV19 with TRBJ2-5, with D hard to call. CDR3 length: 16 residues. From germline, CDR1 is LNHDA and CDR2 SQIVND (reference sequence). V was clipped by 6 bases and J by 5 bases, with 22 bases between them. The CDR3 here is CASRKSQASVVETQYF. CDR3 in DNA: TGTGCCAGTAGGAAATCCCAAGCTTCGGTTGTTGAGACCCAGTACTTC.

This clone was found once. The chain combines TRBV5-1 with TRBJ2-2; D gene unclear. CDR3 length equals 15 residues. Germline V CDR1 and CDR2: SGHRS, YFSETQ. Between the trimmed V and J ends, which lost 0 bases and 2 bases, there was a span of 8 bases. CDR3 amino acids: CASSLVPYNTGELFF. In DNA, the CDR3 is TGCGCCAGCAGCTTGGTTCCTTATAACACCGGGGAGCTGTTTTTT. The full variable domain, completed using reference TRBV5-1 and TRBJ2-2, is KAGVTQTPRYLIKTRGQQVTLSCSPISGHRSVSWYQQTPGQGLQFLFEYFSETQRNKGNFPGRFSGRQFSNSRSEMNVSTLELGDSALYLCASSLVPYNTGELFFGEGSRLTVL.

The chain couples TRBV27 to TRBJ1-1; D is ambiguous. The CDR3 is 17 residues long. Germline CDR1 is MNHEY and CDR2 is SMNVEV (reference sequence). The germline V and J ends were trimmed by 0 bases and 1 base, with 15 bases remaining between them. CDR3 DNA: TGTGCCAGCAGTTTATCGACGGCCCGTTCGGGGAACACTGAAGCTTTCTTT. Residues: CASSLSTARSGNTEAFF.

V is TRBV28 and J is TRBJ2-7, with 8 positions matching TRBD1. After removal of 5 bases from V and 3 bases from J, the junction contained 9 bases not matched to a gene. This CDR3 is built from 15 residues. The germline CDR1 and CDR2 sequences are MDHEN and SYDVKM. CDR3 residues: CASSAQGASLYEQYF. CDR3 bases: TGTGCCAGCAGTGCGCAGGGGGCCTCCCTCTACGAGCAGTACTTC.

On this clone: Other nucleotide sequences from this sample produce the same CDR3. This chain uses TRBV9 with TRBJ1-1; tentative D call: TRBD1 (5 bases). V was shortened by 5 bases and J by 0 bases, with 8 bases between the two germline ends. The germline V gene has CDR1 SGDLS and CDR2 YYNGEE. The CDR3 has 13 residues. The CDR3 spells CASRRDLNTEAFF. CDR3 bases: TGTGCCAGCAGAAGGGACCTGAACACTGAAGCTTTCTTT.

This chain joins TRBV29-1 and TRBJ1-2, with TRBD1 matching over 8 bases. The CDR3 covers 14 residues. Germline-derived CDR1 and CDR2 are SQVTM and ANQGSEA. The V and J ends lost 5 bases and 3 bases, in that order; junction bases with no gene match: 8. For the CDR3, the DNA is TGCAGCGTTCGCTCGGGACAGGCATACTATGGCTACACCTTC. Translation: CSVRSGQAYYGYTF.

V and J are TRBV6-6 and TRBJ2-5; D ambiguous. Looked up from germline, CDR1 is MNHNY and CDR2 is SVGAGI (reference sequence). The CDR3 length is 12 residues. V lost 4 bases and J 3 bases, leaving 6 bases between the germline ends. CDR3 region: CASSLSKETQYF. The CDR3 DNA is TGTGCCAGCAGTTTGAGTAAAGAGACCCAGTACTTC.

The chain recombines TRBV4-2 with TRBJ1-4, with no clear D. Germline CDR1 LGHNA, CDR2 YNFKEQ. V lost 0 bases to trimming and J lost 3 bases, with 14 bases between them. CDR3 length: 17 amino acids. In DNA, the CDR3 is TGTGCCAGCAGCCAAGAATGGAGGGTCCAGGCTAATGAAAAACTGTTTTTT. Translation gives CASSQEWRVQANEKLFF.

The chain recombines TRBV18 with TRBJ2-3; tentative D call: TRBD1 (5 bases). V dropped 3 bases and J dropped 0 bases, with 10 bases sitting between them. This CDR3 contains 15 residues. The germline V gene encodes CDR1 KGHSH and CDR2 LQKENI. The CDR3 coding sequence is TGTGCCAGCTCACCCTGGACACCTAGCACAGATACGCAGTATTTT. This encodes CASSPWTPSTDTQYF.

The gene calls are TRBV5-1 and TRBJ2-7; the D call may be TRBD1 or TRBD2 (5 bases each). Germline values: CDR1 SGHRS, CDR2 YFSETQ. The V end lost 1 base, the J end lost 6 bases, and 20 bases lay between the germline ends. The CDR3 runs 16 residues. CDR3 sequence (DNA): TGCGCCAGCAGCTTGTCGCCCGGGACCCGGGCTTCCGAGCAGTACTTC. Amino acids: CASSLSPGTRASEQYF.

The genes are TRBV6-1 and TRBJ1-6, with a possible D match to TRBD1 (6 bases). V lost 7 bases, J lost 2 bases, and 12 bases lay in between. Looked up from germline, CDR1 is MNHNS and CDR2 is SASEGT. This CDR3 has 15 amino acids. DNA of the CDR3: TGTGCCAGCATAAGACAGGTCGCCTATAATTCACCCCTCCACTTT. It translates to CASIRQVAYNSPLHF.

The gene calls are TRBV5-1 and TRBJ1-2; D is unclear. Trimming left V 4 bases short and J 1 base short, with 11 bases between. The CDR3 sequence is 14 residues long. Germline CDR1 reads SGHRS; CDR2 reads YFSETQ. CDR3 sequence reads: CASSVNSFNYGYTF. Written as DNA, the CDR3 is TGCGCCAGCAGCGTAAACAGCTTTAACTATGGCTACACCTTC. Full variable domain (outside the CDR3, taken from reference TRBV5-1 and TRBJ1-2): KAGVTQTPRYLIKTRGQQVTLSCSPISGHRSVSWYQQTPGQGLQFLFEYFSETQRNKGNFPGRFSGRQFSNSRSEMNVSTLELGDSALYLCASSVNSFNYGYTFGSGTRLTVV.

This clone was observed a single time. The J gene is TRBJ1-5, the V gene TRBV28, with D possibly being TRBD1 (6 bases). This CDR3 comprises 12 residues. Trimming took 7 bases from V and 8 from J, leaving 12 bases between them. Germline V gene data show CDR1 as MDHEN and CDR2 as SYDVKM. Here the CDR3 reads CASTTQGKPQHF. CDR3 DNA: TGTGCCAGCACCACCCAGGGGAAGCCCCAGCATTTT.